The present TCR beta chain was sequenced within a study of OX40 agonist ivuxolimab in advanced cancers. The ends were cut back, 2 bases at V and 1 base at J, with 3 bases in the middle. CDR1 and CDR2 (germline): ENHRY, SYGVKD. The length of the CDR3 is 13 residues. Clones were sequenced by immunoSEQ multiplex PCR, and TCRdb holds only the in-frame ones, with some missing. The sample consists of tens of thousands of clones, 65% to 85% of them appearing once. This sequence was found in an adult with an advanced solid tumor such as melanoma, head and neck, liver or kidney cancer. The material sequenced was CD4+ or CD8+ T cells sorted from blood, taken in a trial of the OX40 agonist ivuxolimab. J is TRBJ1-3 and V is TRBV10-3; D is undetermined. This CDR3 is CAISEASGNTIYF. The CDR3, as DNA: TGTGCCATCAGTGAGGCGTCTGGAAACACCATATATTTT.